This T cell receptor beta chain emerged from a study of CD8+CD57+ T cells in acquired aplastic anemia. Findings and caveats of the study: Statistical testing detected no significant gap in CD8+ Simpson's diversity between patients and controls. About 30 CD8+ CDR3 sequences occurred in both the patients and the controls.

Trimming cost V 8 bases and J 6 bases; bases outside gene matches: 3. This CDR3 comprises 12 residues. Germline CDR1 SNHLY, CDR2 FYNNEI. Regarding this clonotype: Its antigen is not known.

TCR beta VDJ and CDR3 profiles were obtained from a genomic DNA template. MiXCR, run by TCRdb on the reads, gives a single entry per CDR3 protein. The top ten hold roughly 22% of the sample, which has 30,000 to 40,000 distinct CDR3 sequences, about 77% seen once. The clonotype originates from a human donor in good health, serving as a control. The V and J genes are TRBV2 and TRBJ1-2, with TRBD1 identical over 10 bases. Sequencing was carried out using sorted CD4+, CD8+, or CD8+CD57+ T cells (not recorded which) from PBMCs. CDR3 coding DNA: TGTGCCAGCTCCGGGACAGGGGATGGCTACACCTTC. Amino acid sequence: CASSGTGDGYTF.